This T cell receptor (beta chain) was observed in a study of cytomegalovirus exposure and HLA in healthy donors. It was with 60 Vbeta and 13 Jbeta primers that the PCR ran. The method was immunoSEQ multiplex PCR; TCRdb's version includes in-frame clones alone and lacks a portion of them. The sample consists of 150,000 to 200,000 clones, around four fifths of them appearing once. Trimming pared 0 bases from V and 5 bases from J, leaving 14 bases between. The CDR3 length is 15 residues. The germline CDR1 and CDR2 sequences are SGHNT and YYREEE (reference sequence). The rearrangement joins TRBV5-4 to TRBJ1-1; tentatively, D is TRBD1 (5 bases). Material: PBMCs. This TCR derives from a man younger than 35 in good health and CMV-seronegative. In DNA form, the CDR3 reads TGTGCCAGCAGCTTGGAGGTGGGGCCGGTTACTGAAGCTTTCTTT. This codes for CASSLEVGPVTEAFF.